This T cell receptor (beta chain) was observed in a study of type 1 and type 2 diabetes patients (dated by TCRdb to the mid-2010s). For the wider study: About ten type 1 diabetes patients, a few type 2 diabetes patients and about 6 nondiabetic controls were recruited in China to form the cohort. Throughout the study, CD4 or CD8 MicroBeads on MACS columns were used to positively select CD4+ and CD8+ T cells from PBMCs. A total of 18,976,912 paired-end reads were generated across the whole study. The study profiled TCRbeta repertoires by high-throughput sequencing to compare type 1 diabetes, type 2 diabetes and nondiabetic individuals. Type 2 diabetes patients were used as a disease comparison group for the type 1 diabetes patients. When approximately 19-cycle amplification was compared with approximately 25-cycle amplification, V gene usage looked similar, suggesting that primer efficiencies were similar and PCR bias was random. The TCRbeta libraries underwent paired-end sequencing on Illumina HiSeq 2000 or MiSeq instruments.

Sequences SEHNR (CDR1) and FQNEAQ (CDR2) are obtained from the germline V gene (reference sequence). The cysteine opens and the phenylalanine closes a CDR3 of 15 amino acids. This entry keeps only the CDR3 DNA: 45 bases, framed from base 1. What the authors observed across the whole study: Since just a limited number of T2D and control samples were sequenced, some T1D-only HECs might also appear in more T2D or control samples. In both CD4+ and CD8+ T cells, type 2 diabetes repertoires were highly diverse and significantly more diverse than type 1 diabetes repertoires. Only a few highly-expanded CD4+ clones (median one) were found in type 2 diabetes patients, and these clones made up a median approximately 3.7% of reads. The study groups were not matched for age and gender, which could possibly have biased interpretation. Type 2 diabetes and control samples had highly correlated V and J gene usage patterns, with the correlation between samples averaging around 0.97.

With respect to this clonotype: What antigen it recognizes has not been identified. Sequence at one end of the junction differs from germline and may be a read error.

TCRdb shows the sequencer as Illumina MiSeq. Genomic DNA from sorted T cell subsets was used as template for TCRbeta CDR3 amplification. The TCRbeta CDR3 region was amplified by multiplex PCR with 30 forward and 13 reverse primers. After the PCR products were purified with AMPure XP beads, a second PCR of 20 to 25 cycles was run to add indices and adaptors. Libraries were gel-purified using the QIAquick Gel Extraction Kit before sequencing. The paper's data handling went like this. FLASH was used to merge the paired-end reads, and IgBLAST was used to align the reads to IMGT V, D and J germline references. After reads whose alignment identity to germline references fell below 70% were discarded, about 12 million reads remained study-wide. IMGT definitions were followed to assign CDR3 boundaries, reading frame and productivity. Highly-expanded clones were defined as clones making up 1% or more of reads, and normalized Shannon entropy was used to measure diversity. Group differences in Shannon entropy were tested with unpaired two-tailed t-tests. The raw public data were reprocessed by TCRdb itself: fastp quality trimming at Q25, MiXCR clonotype calling, in-frame beta chains only. Rows with a matching CDR3 protein are joined into one entry that keeps the most common DNA and genes. The V and J calls follow TCRdb's processing rather than the paper's. Across this sample there are some 250,000 distinct CDR3 sequences, with around 47% seen only once. Roughly 15% of the sample is held by the ten biggest clonotypes.

Every diabetic patient fulfilled standard classification criteria for type 1 or type 2 diabetes, and glucose and C-peptide were measured using WHO-recommended methods. Donors with other autoimmune diseases or infections within the previous four weeks were excluded. Approximately 9.1 milliliters of peripheral blood were collected from each participant. PBMCs were isolated with LymphoPrep density separation. Sequencing was performed on peripheral blood mononuclear cells (PBMCs). The chain employs TRBV7-9 and TRBJ1-6, and 9 bases in between align with TRBD1. The TCR originated in a young man with type 2 diabetes. The CDR3 region: CVSRWTGELDSPLHF. The DNA reads as follows: TGTGTCAGCAGGTGGACAGGGGAATTGGATTCACCCCTCCACTTT.